Below are 29 T cell receptor beta chains sequenced from a single sample in a study of blood T cell repertoires in COVID-19. Profiled with immunoSEQ multiplex PCR; TCRdb holds only in-frame clones, not every one. The sample shows nearly 90,000 clones, approximately 90% of them seen only once. Material for sequencing was peripheral blood. The source is a man aged 55-75 years with acute or convalescent COVID-19.

The V call is TRBV7-6, the J call TRBJ2-7, with D tentatively TRBD2 (6 bases). Germline V gene data show CDR1 as SGHVS and CDR2 as FNYEAQ. Trimming pared 1 base from V and 3 bases from J, leaving 10 bases between. The CDR3 consists of 14 residues. For the CDR3, the DNA is TGTGCCAGCAGCTTAGAGCCGGGGGTCTACGAGCAGTACTTC. Translated: CASSLEPGVYEQYF.

J is TRBJ2-7 and V is TRBV12-3 or TRBV12-4; D call uncertain. The CDR3 is 12 residues long. Trimming took 5 bases from V and 3 from J, leaving 8 bases between them. The CDR3: CASSKPGYEQYF. The CDR3 bases are TGTGCCAGCAGTAAACCAGGCTACGAGCAGTACTTC.

As to this clone: One end of the junction varies from germline; a read error may be responsible. The J gene is TRBJ2-7, the V gene TRBV24-1; a possible D gene is TRBD2 (5 bases). CDR1 and CDR2 (germline): KGHDR, SFDVKD. The CDR3 is 15 residues long. The DNA of the CDR3 is TGTGCCACAAGTGACCCGTACTCCGGGATGCACGAGCAGTACTTC. Its translation: CATSDPYSGMHEQYF.

V usage is TRBV7-9 and J usage is TRBJ1-1; TRBD1 aligns across 8 bases. Germline V gene data show CDR1 as SEHNR and CDR2 as FQNEAQ (reference sequence). The CDR3 is made up of 14 amino acids. V gave up 7 bases and J gave up 5 bases; unmatched junction bases: 9. CDR3 residues: CASKMTGEVTEAFF. CDR3 sequence (DNA): TGTGCCAGCAAAATGACAGGGGAAGTAACTGAAGCTTTCTTT.

The count of this clone is one. The rearrangement joins TRBV10-3 to TRBJ2-2, with 7 positions matching TRBD2. V shed 0 bases and J 6 bases; nucleotides not matched to a gene: 10. Per the germline V gene, CDR1 is ENHRY and CDR2 is SYGVKD. CDR3 length: 17 residues. CDR3 coding DNA: TGTGCCATCAGTGAGTCGTTTTGGGGGGGAGACGCCGGGGAGCTGTTTTTT. It yields the protein CAISESFWGGDAGELFF.

The chain employs TRBV5-1 and TRBJ1-1, with TRBD1 as a possible D gene (5 bases). V was shortened by 4 bases and J by 5 bases, with 18 bases between the two germline ends. Per the germline V gene, CDR1 is SGHRS and CDR2 is YFSETQ. This CDR3 is built from 15 residues. The CDR3 nucleotides are TGCGCCAGCAGCAATGGACAAGGCGAAGGGACTGAAGCTTTCTTT. Its translation is CASSNGQGEGTEAFF.

The chain couples TRBV6-1 to TRBJ1-5; D possibly corresponds to TRBD1 (6 bases). This CDR3 region has 17 residues. V was trimmed by 0 bases and J by 4 bases, leaving 16 bases between them. CDR1 and CDR2 from the germline V gene are MNHNS and SASEGT. This CDR3 reads CASSEAWYRARNQPQHF. The CDR3 DNA follows: TGTGCCAGCAGTGAAGCGTGGTACAGGGCTAGAAATCAGCCCCAGCATTTT.

This chain joins TRBV12-3 or TRBV12-4 and TRBJ2-1, with D maybe TRBD1 (5 bases). The CDR3 is 13 amino acids. Trimming took off 5 bases at V and 7 bases at J, with 12 bases between the two ends. CDR3 loop: CASSPVQGNEQFF. Here the CDR3 DNA reads TGTGCCAGCAGTCCCGTTCAGGGTAATGAGCAGTTCTTC.

This chain connects TRBV25-1 to TRBJ1-1; maybe TRBD1 (6 bases). This CDR3 comprises 14 residues. V dropped 3 bases and J dropped 1 base, with 9 bases sitting between them. CDR1 and CDR2 from the germline V gene are MGHDK and SYGVNS. The CDR3 loop reads CASSDQGQNTEAFF. The CDR3, as DNA: TGTGCCAGCAGTGACCAGGGACAGAACACTGAAGCTTTCTTT. Together with reference TRBV25-1 and TRBJ1-1, the CDR3 gives the full variable domain: EADIYQTPRYLVIGTGKKITLECSQTMGHDKMYWYQQDPGMELHLIHYSYGVNSTEKGDLSSESTVSRIRTEHFPLTLESARPSHTSQYLCASSDQGQNTEAFFGQGTRLTVV.

This rearrangement joins TRBV6-5 to TRBJ1-5, with 7 bases fitting TRBD1. Germline V gene data show CDR1 as MNHEY and CDR2 as SVGAGI. There are 15 residues in the CDR3. J was trimmed by 3 bases and V by 6 bases; bases with no gene match: 8. The CDR3 DNA is TGTGCCAGCAGCAAAACCGGGACAGTCAATCAGCCCCAGCATTTT. It translates to CASSKTGTVNQPQHF.

V gene TRBV12-3 or TRBV12-4 combines with J gene TRBJ1-5, with TRBD1 identical over 7 bases. This CDR3 has 13 amino acids. J was trimmed by 2 bases and V by 5 bases; bases with no gene match: 0. As DNA, the CDR3 is TGTGCCAGCAGTGGACAGGGCAATCAGCCCCAGCATTTT. Its protein product is CASSGQGNQPQHF.

The chain combines TRBV4-2 with TRBJ1-5; D may be TRBD1 (5 bases). The CDR3 is made up of 14 amino acids. CDR1 LGHNA and CDR2 YNFKEQ come from the germline V gene. V lost 3 bases and J lost 3, with 9 bases in between. The CDR3 reads CASSQTEVNQPQHF. As DNA, the CDR3 is TGTGCCAGCAGCCAGACAGAAGTCAATCAGCCCCAGCATTTT.

This rearrangement joins TRBV25-1 to TRBJ2-1, with a tentative D call TRBD2 (5 bases). This CDR3 region has 12 residues. In germline, CDR1 is MGHDK, CDR2 SYGVNS. Trimming took 3 bases from V and 9 from J, leaving 9 bases between them. DNA of the CDR3: TGTGCCAGCAGTGATAGCGTCGGTGAGCAGTTCTTC. It yields the protein CASSDSVGEQFF.

The gene calls are TRBV9 and TRBJ2-3, with D possibly being TRBD2 (6 bases). CDR3 length equals 19 residues. From germline, CDR1 is SGDLS and CDR2 YYNGEE. The V end was cut by 0 bases, the J end by 4 bases, with 24 bases between. Written as DNA, the CDR3 is TGTGCCAGCAGCGTAGCTTCTGGGGTTCAATCGACGGGGGCAGATACGCAGTATTTT. Amino acid sequence: CASSVASGVQSTGADTQYF.

The chain combines TRBV5-1 with TRBJ1-3; D not certain. CDR1 and CDR2 (germline): SGHRS, YFSETQ. Trimming shortened V by 3 bases and J by 1 base, and 11 bases separated the two germline ends. CDR3 size: 15 residues. CDR3: CASSSGLSSGNTIYF. In DNA, the CDR3 is TGCGCCAGCAGCTCGGGGTTGTCTTCTGGAAACACCATATATTTT.

CDR3 sequence reads: CASSLGHGSGYPSYEQYF. In nucleotides, the CDR3 is TGTGCCAGCAGCTTGGGGCACGGCTCGGGTTACCCCTCCTACGAGCAGTACTTC. The chain recombines TRBV5-6 with TRBJ2-7; D not certain. The V gene's germline CDR1 is SGHDT and CDR2 YYEEEE. The CDR3 spans 18 residues. Trimming took off 0 bases at V and 0 bases at J, with 19 bases between the two ends.

The V and J genes are TRBV3-1 (or the pseudogene TRBV3-2) and TRBJ1-1; possibly TRBD1 for D (5 bases). CDR3 size: 14 residues. Germline V lookup: CDR1 LGHDT, CDR2 YNNKEL (reference sequence). V was trimmed by 1 base and J by 8 bases, leaving 14 bases between them. This CDR3 is CASSQGGRLGEAFF. CDR3 coding DNA: TGTGCCAGCAGCCAAGGGGGCAGACTGGGGGAAGCTTTCTTT.

This chain connects TRBV7-9 to TRBJ1-3; no definite D call. Trimming took off 5 bases at V and 1 base at J, with 18 bases between the two ends. The V gene's germline CDR1 is SEHNR and CDR2 FQNEAQ (reference sequence). The CDR3 totals 17 residues. CDR3 in DNA: TGTGCCAGCAGCCCTCGCGACACCGGGAGATCTGGAAACACCATATATTTT. Translated, it gives CASSPRDTGRSGNTIYF.

This clone is termed medium-sized. This sequence joins TRBV28 and TRBJ2-7, with 10 bases that match TRBD2. The CDR3 has 15 residues. V trimming: 6 bases; J trimming: 1 base; junction bases outside the gene matches: 6. CDR1 and CDR2 from the germline V gene are MDHEN and SYDVKM. DNA for the CDR3: TGTGCCAGCAGACCCGGGACTAGCGCATCCTACGAGCAGTACTTC. Amino acid sequence: CASRPGTSASYEQYF.

This clone has only a few counts. The rearrangement uses TRBV24-1 and TRBJ2-5; 8 bases match TRBD1. Germline CDR1 and CDR2: KGHDR and SFDVKD. V gave up 7 bases and J gave up 1 base; unmatched junction bases: 7. The CDR3 sequence is 15 residues long. The CDR3 region is CATSLSQGAQETQYF. DNA for the CDR3: TGTGCCACCAGCCTCTCTCAGGGGGCCCAAGAGACCCAGTACTTC.

The chain links TRBV10-3 to TRBJ2-7; 12 bases are a match to TRBD1. This CDR3 has 14 residues. The V segment lost 6 bases and the J segment 6 bases; nucleotides outside the gene matches: 6. CDR1 and CDR2 from the germline V gene are ENHRY and SYGVKD. The CDR3 bases are TGTGCCATCAGACCGGGACAGGGGGCTCTCGAGCAGTACTTC. Its translation is CAIRPGQGALEQYF.

This clone was detected only once. V is TRBV5-4 and J is TRBJ2-2; TRBD1 aligns across 9 bases. CDR1 and CDR2 (germline): SGHNT, YYREEE (reference sequence). This CDR3 comprises 16 residues. With V trimmed by 4 bases and J by 3 bases, 7 bases remained unmatched. The CDR3 DNA reads as TGTGCCAGCAGCCCCCGGGGACAGGGCGACACCGGGGAGCTGTTTTTT. It yields the protein CASSPRGQGDTGELFF.

The chain uses TRBV19 and TRBJ2-2, with D perhaps TRBD2 (7 bases). Trimming took 10 bases from V and 3 from J, leaving 12 bases between them. There are 13 residues in the CDR3. The germline CDR1 and CDR2 sequences are LNHDA and SQIVND (reference sequence). The CDR3 loop is CATGGAYTGELFF. The CDR3 DNA reads TGTGCCACTGGGGGGGCCTACACCGGGGAGCTGTTTTTT. Using reference TRBV19 and TRBJ2-2 for the parts outside the CDR3, the full variable domain is DGGITQSPKYLFRKEGQNVTLSCEQNLNHDAMYWYRQDPGQGLRLIYYSQIVNDFQKGDIAEGYSVSREKKESFPLTVTSAQKNPTAFYLCATGGAYTGELFFGEGSRLTVL.

V gene TRBV9 combines with J gene TRBJ2-2; D is unclear. The CDR3 has 16 amino acids. V was trimmed by 2 bases and J by 0 bases, leaving 11 bases between them. Germline V gene lookup returns CDR1 SGDLS and CDR2 YYNGEE. As DNA, the CDR3 is TGTGCCAGCAGCGTCCGGCGGCAGACGAACACCGGGGAGCTGTTTTTT. It specifies CASSVRRQTNTGELFF. The whole variable domain, remainder taken from reference TRBV9 and TRBJ2-2, is DSGVTQTPKHLITATGQRVTLRCSPRSGDLSVYWYQQSLDQGLQFLIQYYNGEERAKGNILERFSAQQFPDLHSELNLSSLELGDSALYFCASSVRRQTNTGELFFGEGSRLTVL.

This clone appeared once. The J gene is TRBJ2-1, the V gene TRBV2; 8 bases are shared with TRBD1. CDR1 SNHLY and CDR2 FYNNEI come from the germline V gene. CDR3 size: 12 residues. V shed 6 bases, J shed 6 bases, and the junction held 1 base outside the gene matches. CDR3 amino acids: CASRDRVNEQFF. The CDR3 coding sequence is TGTGCCAGCAGGGACAGGGTCAATGAGCAGTTCTTC.

The V gene is TRBV5-1, the J gene TRBJ2-5, with 10 nucleotides matching TRBD1. Trimming cost V 4 bases and J 5 bases; bases outside gene matches: 5. This CDR3 is 14 amino acids long. Germline assignment: CDR1 SGHRS and CDR2 YFSETQ. The CDR3 region is CASSTTGGSETQYF. Here the CDR3 DNA reads TGCGCCAGCAGCACGACAGGGGGCTCGGAGACCCAGTACTTC.

The rearrangement joins TRBV10-1 to TRBJ1-5; no clear D gene. Germline loops: CDR1 WNHNN, CDR2 SYGVQD (reference sequence). Trimming took off 5 bases at V and 6 bases at J, with 11 bases between the two ends. The CDR3 totals 13 residues. Written as DNA, the CDR3 is TGCGCCAGCAGTCTATCGGGTAGTCAGCCCCAGCATTTT. Translated, it gives CASSLSGSQPQHF.

The chain uses TRBV27 and TRBJ1-1, with 7 bases aligning to TRBD1. Germline assignment: CDR1 MNHEY and CDR2 SMNVEV (reference sequence). The CDR3 spans 16 residues. V lost 2 bases to trimming and J lost 5 bases; unmatched junction nucleotides: 11. CDR3: CASSLIAGGVWTEAFF. For the CDR3, the DNA is TGTGCCAGCAGTTTAATAGCAGGGGGAGTTTGGACTGAAGCTTTCTTT.

The V and J genes are TRBV5-6 and TRBJ2-7, with D hard to call. Germline V CDR1 and CDR2: SGHDT, YYEEEE. This CDR3 comprises 13 residues. V was cut by 0 bases and J by 3 bases, with 7 bases left in between. The DNA of the CDR3 is TGTGCCAGCAGCTTGGCAGGTGTCTACGAGCAGTACTTC. This translates into CASSLAGVYEQYF.